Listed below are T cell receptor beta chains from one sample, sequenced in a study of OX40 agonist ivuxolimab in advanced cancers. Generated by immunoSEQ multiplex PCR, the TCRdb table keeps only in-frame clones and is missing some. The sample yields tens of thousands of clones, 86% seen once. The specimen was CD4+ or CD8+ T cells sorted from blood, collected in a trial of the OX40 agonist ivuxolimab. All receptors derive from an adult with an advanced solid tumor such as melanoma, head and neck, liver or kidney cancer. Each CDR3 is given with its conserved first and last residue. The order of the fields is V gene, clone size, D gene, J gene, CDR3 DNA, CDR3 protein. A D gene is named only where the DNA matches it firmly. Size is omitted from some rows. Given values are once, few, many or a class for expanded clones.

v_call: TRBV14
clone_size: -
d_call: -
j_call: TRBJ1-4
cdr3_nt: TGTGCCAGCAGCCAAATACCCCGGGAAAGGCTGTTTTTT
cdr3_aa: CASSQIPRERLFF

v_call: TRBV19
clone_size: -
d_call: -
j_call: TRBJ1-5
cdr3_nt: TGTGCCAGTAGGAGGGAGGCCTCCGATCAGCCCCAGCATTTT
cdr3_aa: CASRREASDQPQHF

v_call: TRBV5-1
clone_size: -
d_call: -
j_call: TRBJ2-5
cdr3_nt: TGCGCCAGCGGGCGGGGCCGTAACCAACAAGAGACCCAGTACTTC
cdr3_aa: CASGRGRNQQETQYF

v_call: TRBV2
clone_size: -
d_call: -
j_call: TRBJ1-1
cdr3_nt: TGTGCCAGCAGTCCGTTAGGATTGGTGAACACTGAAGCTTTCTTT
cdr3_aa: CASSPLGLVNTEAFF

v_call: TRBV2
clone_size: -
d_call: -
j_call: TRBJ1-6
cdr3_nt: TGTGCCAGCAGTGTGGGGACTTCAAATTCACCCCTCCACTTT
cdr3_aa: CASSVGTSNSPLHF

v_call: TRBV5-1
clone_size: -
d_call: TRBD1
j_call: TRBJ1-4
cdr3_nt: TGCGCCAGCAGCTGGGACAGTCGCACTAATGAAAAACTGTTTTTT
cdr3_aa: CASSWDSRTNEKLFF

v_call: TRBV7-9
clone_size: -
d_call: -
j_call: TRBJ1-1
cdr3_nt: TGTGCCAGCAGCCCCGGGACACTGAACACTGAAGCTTTCTTT
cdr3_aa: CASSPGTLNTEAFF

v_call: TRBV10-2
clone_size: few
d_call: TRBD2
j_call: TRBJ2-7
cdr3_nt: TGCGCCACGGGACTAGCGGGAGGGCTTGGGTACGAGCAGTACTTC
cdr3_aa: CATGLAGGLGYEQYF

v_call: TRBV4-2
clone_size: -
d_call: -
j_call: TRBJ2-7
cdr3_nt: TGTGCCAGCAGCCAAGGACGGCCTGGGCTGGAGCAGTACTTC
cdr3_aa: CASSQGRPGLEQYF

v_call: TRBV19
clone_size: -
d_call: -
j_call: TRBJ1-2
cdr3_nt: TGTGCCGCTTGGGGGGTCTATGGCTACACCTTC
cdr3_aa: CAAWGVYGYTF